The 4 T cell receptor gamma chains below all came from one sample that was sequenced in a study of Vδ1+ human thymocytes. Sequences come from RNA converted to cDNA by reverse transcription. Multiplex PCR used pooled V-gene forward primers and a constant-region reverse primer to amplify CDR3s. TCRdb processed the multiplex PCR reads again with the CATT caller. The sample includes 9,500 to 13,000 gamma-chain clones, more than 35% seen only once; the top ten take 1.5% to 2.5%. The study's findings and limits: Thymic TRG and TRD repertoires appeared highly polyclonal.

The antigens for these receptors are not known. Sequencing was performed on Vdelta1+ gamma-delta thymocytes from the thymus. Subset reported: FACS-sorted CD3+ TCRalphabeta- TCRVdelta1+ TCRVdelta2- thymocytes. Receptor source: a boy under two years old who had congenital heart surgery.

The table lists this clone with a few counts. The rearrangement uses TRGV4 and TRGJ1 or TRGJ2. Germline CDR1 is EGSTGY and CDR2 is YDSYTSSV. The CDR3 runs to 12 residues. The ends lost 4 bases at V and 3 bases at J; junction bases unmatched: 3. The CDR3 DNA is TGTGCCACCTGGGAGTCTTATTATAAGAAACTCTTT. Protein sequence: CATWESYYKKLF.

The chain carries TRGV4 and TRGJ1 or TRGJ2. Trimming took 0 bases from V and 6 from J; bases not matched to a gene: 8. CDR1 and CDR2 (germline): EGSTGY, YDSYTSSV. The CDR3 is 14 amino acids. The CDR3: CATWDGLFRYKKLF. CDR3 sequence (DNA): TGTGCCACCTGGGATGGGCTCTTTCGTTATAAGAAACTCTTT.

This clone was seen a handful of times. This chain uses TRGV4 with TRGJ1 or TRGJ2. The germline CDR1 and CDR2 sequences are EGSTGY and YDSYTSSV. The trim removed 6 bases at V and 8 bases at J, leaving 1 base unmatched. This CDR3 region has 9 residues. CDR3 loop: CATWNKKLF. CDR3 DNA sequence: TGTGCCACCTGGAATAAGAAACTCTTT.

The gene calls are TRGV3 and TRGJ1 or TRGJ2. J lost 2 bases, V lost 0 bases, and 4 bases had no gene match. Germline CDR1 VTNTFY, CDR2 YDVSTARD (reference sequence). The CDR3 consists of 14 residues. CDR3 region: CATWDRLHYYKKLF. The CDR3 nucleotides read TGTGCCACCTGGGACAGGCTTCATTATTATAAGAAACTCTTT.